The clone carrying this T cell receptor (beta chain) came up a few times. This record belongs to a study of blood T cell repertoires in COVID-19. The CDR3 extends over 15 amino acids. Germline V gene lookup returns CDR1 SGHAT and CDR2 FQNNGV. V lost 0 bases and J lost 3, with 12 bases in between. Profiling relied on immunoSEQ multiplex PCR, and the TCRdb table lists in-frame clones only, not all of them. The repertoire consists of around 170,000 clones, with under 85% occurring once and the leading ten covering around 13%. The sample taken for sequencing was peripheral blood. The clonotype originates from a man aged 65 to 85 who had recovered from COVID-19. The V call is TRBV11-2, the J call TRBJ2-7; TRBD1 is a possible D gene (6 bases). The CDR3 here is CASSLETGSVYEQYF. Written as DNA, the CDR3 is TGTGCCAGCAGCTTAGAAACAGGGTCGGTCTACGAGCAGTACTTC.